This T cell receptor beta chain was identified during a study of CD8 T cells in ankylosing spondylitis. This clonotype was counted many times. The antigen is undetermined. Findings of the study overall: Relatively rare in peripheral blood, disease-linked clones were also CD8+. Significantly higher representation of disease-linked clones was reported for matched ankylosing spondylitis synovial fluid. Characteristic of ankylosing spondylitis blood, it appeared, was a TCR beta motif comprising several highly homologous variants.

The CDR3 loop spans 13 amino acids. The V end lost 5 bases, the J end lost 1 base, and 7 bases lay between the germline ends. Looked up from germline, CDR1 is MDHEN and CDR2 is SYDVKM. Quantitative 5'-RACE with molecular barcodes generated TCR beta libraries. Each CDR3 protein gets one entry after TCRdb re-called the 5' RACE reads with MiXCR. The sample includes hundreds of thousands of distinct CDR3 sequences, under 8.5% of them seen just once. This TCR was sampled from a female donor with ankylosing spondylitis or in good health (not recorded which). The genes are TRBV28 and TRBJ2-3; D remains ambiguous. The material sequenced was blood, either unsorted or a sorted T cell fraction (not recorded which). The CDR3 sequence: CASSDWGTDTQYF. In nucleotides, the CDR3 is TGTGCCAGCAGTGACTGGGGCACAGATACGCAGTATTTT. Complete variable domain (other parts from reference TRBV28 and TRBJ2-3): DVKVTQSSRYLVKRTGEKVFLECVQDMDHENMFWYRQDPGLGLRLIYFSYDVKMKEKGDIPEGYSVSREKKERFSLILESASTNQTSMYLCASSDWGTDTQYFGPGTRLTVL.